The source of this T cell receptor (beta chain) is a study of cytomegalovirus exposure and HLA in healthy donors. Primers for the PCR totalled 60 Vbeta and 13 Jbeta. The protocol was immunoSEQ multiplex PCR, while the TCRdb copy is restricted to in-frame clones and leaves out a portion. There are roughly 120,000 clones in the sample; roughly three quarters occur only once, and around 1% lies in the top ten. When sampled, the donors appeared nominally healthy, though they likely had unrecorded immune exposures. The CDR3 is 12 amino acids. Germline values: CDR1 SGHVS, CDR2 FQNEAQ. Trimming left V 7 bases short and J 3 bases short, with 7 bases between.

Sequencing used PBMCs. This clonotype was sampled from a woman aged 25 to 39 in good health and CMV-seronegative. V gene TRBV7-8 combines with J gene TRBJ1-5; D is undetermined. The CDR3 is CASTTHNQPQHF. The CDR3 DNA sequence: TGTGCCAGCACTACCCACAATCAGCCCCAGCATTTT.